The 13 T cell receptor beta chains below were found in one sample sequenced in a study of Ad26.COV2.S vaccination and SARS-CoV-2 variants. Sequenced by immunoSEQ multiplex PCR; TCRdb stores in-frame clones only, minus some. The sample shows around 320,000 clones, around 81% of them seen only once. Treatment indicated: 15 to 20 received Ad26.COV2.S at low or high dose, single or two shots; a few received placebo; per-sample allocation not given. Repertoires come from day 63 after the first vaccine or placebo injection. The source material was peripheral blood, sampled in a trial of Ad26.COV2.S vaccine versus placebo. All receptors come from a person aged 18-60 years who received the Ad26.COV2.S COVID-19 vaccine or a placebo.

This clone appeared once. V usage is TRBV5-4 and J usage is TRBJ2-7; TRBD1 matches at 9 bases. This CDR3 region has 16 residues. Trimming took 4 bases from V and 0 from J; bases not matched to a gene: 8. The germline CDR1 and CDR2 sequences are SGHNT and YYREEE (reference sequence). Written as DNA, the CDR3 is TGTGCCAGCAGCCTCGGGACAGGGACAAGCTCCTACGAGCAGTACTTC. It encodes CASSLGTGTSSYEQYF.

This clone showed up just once. V is TRBV18 and J is TRBJ1-2; the match to TRBD1 covers 10 bases. Germline-derived CDR1 and CDR2 are KGHSH and LQKENI. The CDR3 has 14 residues. V dropped 5 bases and J dropped 6; count of bases not matched to a gene: 6. CDR3 region: CASSTTGTGDGYTF. The CDR3 coding sequence is TGTGCCAGCTCAACTACCGGGACAGGGGATGGCTACACCTTC.

J is TRBJ1-3 and V is TRBV5-5, with unresolved D. The length of the CDR3 is 15 residues. The germline V and J ends were trimmed by 0 bases and 4 bases, with 11 bases remaining between them. The V gene's germline CDR1 is SGHKS and CDR2 YYEKEE (reference sequence). The CDR3 is CASSLEAGVGNTIYF. CDR3 nucleotide sequence: TGTGCCAGCAGCTTGGAGGCAGGAGTCGGAAACACCATATATTTT.

The chain combines TRBV9 with TRBJ1-4, with TRBD1 matching over 8 bases. The germline gives CDR1 SGDLS, CDR2 YYNGEE. Losses at the gene ends were 2 bases for V and 3 bases for J; bases not matched to a gene: 3. This CDR3 contains 15 residues. CDR3 in DNA: TGTGCCAGCAGCGTCATGACAGGGGCTAATGAAAAACTGTTTTTT. Its translation: CASSVMTGANEKLFF.

This clone was seen a handful of times. The chain links TRBV5-1 to TRBJ1-3; 7 positions agree with TRBD1. The CDR3 runs 19 residues. Unmatched junction bases numbered 14, after V lost 1 base and J lost 1 base. Germline V gives CDR1 SGHRS, CDR2 YFSETQ. This CDR3 reads CASSLNPARTGNSGNTIYF. The CDR3 region has the DNA TGCGCCAGCAGCTTGAACCCTGCAAGGACAGGCAATTCTGGAAACACCATATATTTT. Looking up the rest from reference TRBV5-1 and TRBJ1-3 gives the full variable domain: KAGVTQTPRYLIKTRGQQVTLSCSPISGHRSVSWYQQTPGQGLQFLFEYFSETQRNKGNFPGRFSGRQFSNSRSEMNVSTLELGDSALYLCASSLNPARTGNSGNTIYFGEGSWLTVV.

The chain recombines TRBV27 with TRBJ2-6, with unresolved D. V was trimmed by 3 bases and J by 0 bases, leaving 6 bases between them. Germline V gene data show CDR1 as MNHEY and CDR2 as SMNVEV (reference sequence). The CDR3 loop spans 15 amino acids. The CDR3 sequence is CASSFELSGANVLTF. The DNA of the CDR3 is TGTGCCAGCAGTTTTGAACTCTCTGGGGCCAACGTCCTGACTTTC.

This chain connects TRBV5-1 to TRBJ2-3; no firm D call. V gave up 4 bases and J gave up 0 bases, with 9 bases separating them. CDR1 and CDR2 from the germline V gene are SGHRS and YFSETQ. The CDR3 runs 14 residues. The CDR3 DNA reads TGCGCCAGCAGCCCTCCGGCTAGCACAGATACGCAGTATTTT. Translating gives CASSPPASTDTQYF.

The CDR3 reads CASSGVSGLANSGANVLTF. The CDR3, as DNA: TGCGCCAGCAGCGGCGTCTCGGGACTAGCAAACTCTGGGGCCAACGTCCTGACTTTC. V is TRBV5-1 and J is TRBJ2-6, with TRBD2 matching over 9 bases. The CDR3 length is 19 residues. Germline assignment: CDR1 SGHRS and CDR2 YFSETQ. The V and J ends lost 4 bases and 0 bases, in that order; junction bases with no gene match: 11.

This clone was seen only a few times. This CDR3 reads CASSYGGLNSPLHF. The CDR3 DNA reads TGTGCCAGCAGTTACGGGGGACTTAATTCACCCCTCCACTTT. This rearrangement joins TRBV6-6 to TRBJ1-6; D may be TRBD1 (5 bases). Germline CDR1 MNHNY, CDR2 SVGAGI (reference sequence). Trimming stripped 2 bases from V and 6 bases from J, with 8 bases between. The CDR3 runs 14 residues.

The V and J genes are TRBV9 and TRBJ1-5; D unclear. V shed 0 bases and J shed 3 bases, with 10 bases lying between them. In germline, CDR1 is SGDLS, CDR2 YYNGEE. The length of the CDR3 is 15 residues. The CDR3: CASSVGRNPNQPQHF. CDR3 coding DNA: TGTGCCAGCAGCGTAGGCAGGAACCCCAATCAGCCCCAGCATTTT.

The V and J genes are TRBV11-2 and TRBJ1-4; perhaps TRBD1 as D (5 bases). V was trimmed by 3 bases and J by 1 base, leaving 9 bases between them. Looked up from germline, CDR1 is SGHAT and CDR2 is FQNNGV. The CDR3 sequence is 15 residues long. The CDR3 reads CASSLGTRTNEKLFF. As DNA, the CDR3 is TGTGCCAGCAGCTTGGGGACTCGAACTAATGAAAAACTGTTTTTT.

The J gene is TRBJ2-3, the V gene TRBV5-5; D is possibly TRBD1 (6 bases). The V and J ends lost 1 base and 5 bases respectively, with 14 bases between them. This CDR3 is built from 15 residues. Germline V lookup: CDR1 SGHKS, CDR2 YYEKEE (reference sequence). CDR3 sequence reads: CASSLYIGGRDTQYF. Written as DNA, the CDR3 is TGTGCCAGCAGCTTGTATATTGGGGGCAGAGATACGCAGTATTTT.

V usage is TRBV5-4 and J usage is TRBJ2-2; the match to TRBD1 covers 11 bases. Germline V gene lookup returns CDR1 SGHNT and CDR2 YYREEE (reference sequence). After removal of 4 bases from V and 4 bases from J, the junction contained 6 bases not matched to a gene. This CDR3 is 16 amino acids long. The CDR3 sequence is CASSAPGTGGTGELFF. The CDR3 DNA reads TGTGCCAGCAGCGCCCCCGGGACAGGGGGCACCGGGGAGCTGTTTTTT.